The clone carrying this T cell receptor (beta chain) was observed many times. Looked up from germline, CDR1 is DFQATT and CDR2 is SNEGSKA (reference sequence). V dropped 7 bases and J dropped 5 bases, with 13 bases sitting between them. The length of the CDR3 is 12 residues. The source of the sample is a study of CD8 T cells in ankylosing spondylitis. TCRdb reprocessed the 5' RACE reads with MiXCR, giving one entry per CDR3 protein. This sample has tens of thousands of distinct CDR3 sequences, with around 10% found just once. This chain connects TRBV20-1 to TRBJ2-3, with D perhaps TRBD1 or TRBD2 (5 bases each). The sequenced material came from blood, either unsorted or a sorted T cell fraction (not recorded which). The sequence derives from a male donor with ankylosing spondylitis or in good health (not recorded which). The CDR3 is CSVTRDGDTQYF. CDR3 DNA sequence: TGCAGTGTTACCCGGGACGGAGATACGCAGTATTTT.